These T cell receptor beta chains were read from a single sample in a study of shared clonotypes between healthy human individuals. Profiled with immunoSEQ multiplex PCR; TCRdb holds only in-frame clones, not every one. This repertoire shows about 2.3 million clones, more than 85% found once; its top ten account for approximately 0.4%. The source material was naive CD4+ T cells from PBMCs. The receptor source for this set is a man between 18 and 29 years old in good health. Some clones in this sample may be carry-over from other donors' samples. Both conserved end residues are part of each CDR3. D genes are given only for firm matches. Some rows mark clone size as missing; the rest say once, few, many or name a class of expanded clone.

j_gene: TRBJ2-7; abundance: .; d_gene: TRBD1; len: 15; v_gene: TRBV27; CDR3nt: TGTGCCAGCAGAACGGGACAGGGCAACACCGGCGAGCAGTACTTC; CDR3aa: CASRTGQGNTGEQYF
j_gene: TRBJ1-1; abundance: .; d_gene: .; len: 16; v_gene: TRBV5-1; CDR3nt: TGCGCCAGCAGCCCCCCTTTTGGGGGGGAGAACACTGAAGCTTTCTTT; CDR3aa: CASSPPFGGENTEAFF
j_gene: TRBJ2-7; abundance: .; d_gene: TRBD1; len: 15; v_gene: TRBV29-1; CDR3nt: TGCAGCGTTCAGGATGACGGGACAGGGGGCTACGAGCAGTACTTC; CDR3aa: CSVQDDGTGGYEQYF
j_gene: TRBJ2-7; abundance: .; d_gene: TRBD2; len: 15; v_gene: TRBV30; CDR3nt: TGTGCCTGGAGTGTGTACCGGGAGGGCCCTTTGCCGCAGTACTTC; CDR3aa: CAWSVYREGPLPQYF
j_gene: TRBJ2-1; abundance: .; d_gene: TRBD2; len: 16; v_gene: TRBV7-3; CDR3nt: TGTGCCAGCAGCACCCCCGGGACTAGCGGGAGCAATGAGCAGTTCTTC; CDR3aa: CASSTPGTSGSNEQFF
j_gene: TRBJ2-7; abundance: .; d_gene: TRBD2; len: 15; v_gene: TRBV5-1; CDR3nt: TGCGCCAGCAGCTTAGGACTAGCTTCGACCTACGAGCAGTACTTC; CDR3aa: CASSLGLASTYEQYF
j_gene: TRBJ2-7; abundance: .; d_gene: .; len: 14; v_gene: TRBV7-9; CDR3nt: TGTGCCAGCTCTTGGGGATATTTTAGCTACGAGCAGTACTTC; CDR3aa: CASSWGYFSYEQYF
j_gene: TRBJ1-4; abundance: once; d_gene: .; len: 17; v_gene: TRBV5-1; CDR3nt: TGCGCCAGCAGCTTGGGGGGGACGGCCTCTACTAATGAAAAACTGTTTTTT; CDR3aa: CASSLGGTASTNEKLFF
j_gene: TRBJ2-5; abundance: .; d_gene: TRBD2; len: 16; v_gene: TRBV7-8; CDR3nt: TGTGCCAGCAGCCCCGTAAGGCTAGCGGGAACAGAGACCCAGTACTTC; CDR3aa: CASSPVRLAGTETQYF
j_gene: TRBJ2-1; abundance: .; d_gene: .; len: 11; v_gene: TRBV19; CDR3nt: TGTGCCAGTAATCTAGGGAATGAGCAGTTCTTC; CDR3aa: CASNLGNEQFF